This T cell receptor beta chain was profiled in a study of spatial heterogeneity in lung cancer. Across the whole study: Detection consistently captured more beta-chain sequences than alpha-chain sequences.

Sample time point: sample taken at primary tumor resection. The donors, 72 patients with untreated early-stage non-small cell lung cancer, provided the samples. Whole RNA, isolated from tumor, nontumor lung or frozen PBMC, was sequenced without prior sorting. V was cut by 6 bases and J by 3 bases, with 9 bases left in between. Germline loops: CDR1 LGHDT, CDR2 YNNKEL (reference sequence). The CDR3 spans 13 residues. This clonotype was seen many times. Each CDR3 protein is one row after TCRdb ran MiXCR on the 5' RACE reads. The sample contains some 22,000 distinct CDR3 sequences, over 4.5% of which appear only once.

V and J are TRBV3-1 and TRBJ1-5, with D possibly TRBD1 on 5 matching bases. The receptor was derived from a male donor with early-stage non-small cell lung cancer. This specimen consisted of PBMCs, obtained at surgery. CDR3 in amino acids: CASSRQINQPQHF. DNA of the CDR3: TGTGCCAGCAGTCGACAGATCAATCAGCCCCAGCATTTT.